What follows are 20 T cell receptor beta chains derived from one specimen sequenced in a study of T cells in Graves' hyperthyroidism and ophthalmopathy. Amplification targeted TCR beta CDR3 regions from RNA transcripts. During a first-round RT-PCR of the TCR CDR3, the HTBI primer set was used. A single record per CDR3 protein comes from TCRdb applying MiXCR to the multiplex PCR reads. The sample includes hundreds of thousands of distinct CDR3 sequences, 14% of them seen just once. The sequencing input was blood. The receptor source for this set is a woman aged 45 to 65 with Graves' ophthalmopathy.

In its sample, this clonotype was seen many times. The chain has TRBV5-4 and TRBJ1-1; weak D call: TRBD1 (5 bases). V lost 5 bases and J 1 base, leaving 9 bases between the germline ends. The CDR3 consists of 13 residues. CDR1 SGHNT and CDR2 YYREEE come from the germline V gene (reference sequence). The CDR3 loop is CASRVQENTEAFF. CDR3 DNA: TGTGCCAGCAGGGTACAGGAGAACACTGAAGCTTTCTTT.

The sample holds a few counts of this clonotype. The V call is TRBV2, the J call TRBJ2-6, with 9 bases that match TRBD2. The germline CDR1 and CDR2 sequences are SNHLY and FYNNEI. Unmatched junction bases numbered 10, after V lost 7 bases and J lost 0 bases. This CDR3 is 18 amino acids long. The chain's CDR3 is CASTGGTSPTSGANVLTF. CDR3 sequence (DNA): TGTGCCAGCACGGGAGGGACTAGCCCCACCTCTGGGGCCAACGTCCTGACTTTC.

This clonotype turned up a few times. The CDR3: CSVQTPDRFEAFF. CDR3 nucleotides: TGCAGCGTTCAAACCCCCGACAGGTTTGAAGCTTTCTTT. The gene calls are TRBV29-1 and TRBJ1-1; TRBD1 might be the D (6 bases). The germline CDR1 and CDR2 sequences are SQVTM and ANQGSEA. This CDR3 has 13 residues. The V end was cut by 5 bases, the J end by 7 bases, with 17 bases between.

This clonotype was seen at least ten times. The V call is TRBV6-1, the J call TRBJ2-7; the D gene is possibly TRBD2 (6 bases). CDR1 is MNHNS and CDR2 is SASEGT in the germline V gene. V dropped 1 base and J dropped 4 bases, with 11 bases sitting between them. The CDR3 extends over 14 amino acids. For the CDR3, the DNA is TGTGCCAGCAGTGAAGAGGCGGGAAAATACGAGCAGTACTTC. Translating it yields CASSEEAGKYEQYF.

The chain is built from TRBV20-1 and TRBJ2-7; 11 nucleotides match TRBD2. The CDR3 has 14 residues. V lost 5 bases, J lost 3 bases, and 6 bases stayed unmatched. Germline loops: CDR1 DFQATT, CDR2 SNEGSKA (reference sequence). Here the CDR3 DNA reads TGCAGTGCTCCAACTAGCGGGAGCATCTACGAGCAGTACTTC. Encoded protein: CSAPTSGSIYEQYF.

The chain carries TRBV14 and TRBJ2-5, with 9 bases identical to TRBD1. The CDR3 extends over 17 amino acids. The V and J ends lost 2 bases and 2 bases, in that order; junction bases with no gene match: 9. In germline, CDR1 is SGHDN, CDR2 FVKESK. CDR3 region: CASSQNQPGQGQETQYF. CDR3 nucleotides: TGTGCCAGCAGCCAAAACCAACCGGGACAGGGTCAAGAGACCCAGTACTTC.

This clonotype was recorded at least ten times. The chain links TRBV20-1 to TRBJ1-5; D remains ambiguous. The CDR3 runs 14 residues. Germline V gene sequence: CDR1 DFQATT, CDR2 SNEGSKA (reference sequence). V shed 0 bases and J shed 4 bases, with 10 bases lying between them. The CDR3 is CSARDGMGNQPQHF. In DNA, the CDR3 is TGCAGTGCTAGAGATGGTATGGGGAATCAGCCCCAGCATTTT.

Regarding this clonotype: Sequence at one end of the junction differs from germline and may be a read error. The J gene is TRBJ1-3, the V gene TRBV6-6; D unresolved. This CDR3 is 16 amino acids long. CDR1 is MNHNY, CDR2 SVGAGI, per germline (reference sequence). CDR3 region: CASSYSRPGSGNTMYF. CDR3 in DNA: TGTGCCAGCAGCTACTCCCGACCCGGCTCTGGAAACACCATGTATTTT.

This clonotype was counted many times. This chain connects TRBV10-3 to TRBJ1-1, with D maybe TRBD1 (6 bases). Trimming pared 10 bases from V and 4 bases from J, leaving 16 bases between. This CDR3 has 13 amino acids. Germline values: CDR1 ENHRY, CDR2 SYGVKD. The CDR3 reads CANRGGGGTEAFF. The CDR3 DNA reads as TGTGCCAACCGGGGAGGGGGAGGCACTGAAGCTTTCTTT.

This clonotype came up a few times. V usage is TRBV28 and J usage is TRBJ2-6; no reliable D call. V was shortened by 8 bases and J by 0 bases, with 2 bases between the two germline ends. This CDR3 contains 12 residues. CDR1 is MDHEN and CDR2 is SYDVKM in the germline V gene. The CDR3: CASVSGANVLTF. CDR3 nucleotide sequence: TGTGCCAGCGTCTCTGGGGCCAACGTCCTGACTTTC.

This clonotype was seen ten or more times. The CDR3: CSVGTGGNTEAFF. The CDR3 coding sequence is TGCAGCGTTGGGACAGGGGGCAACACTGAAGCTTTCTTT. This rearrangement joins TRBV29-1 to TRBJ1-1, with TRBD1 matching over 11 bases. This CDR3 region has 13 residues. Trimming cost V 4 bases and J 2 bases; bases outside gene matches: 0. The germline V gene has CDR1 SQVTM and CDR2 ANQGSEA.

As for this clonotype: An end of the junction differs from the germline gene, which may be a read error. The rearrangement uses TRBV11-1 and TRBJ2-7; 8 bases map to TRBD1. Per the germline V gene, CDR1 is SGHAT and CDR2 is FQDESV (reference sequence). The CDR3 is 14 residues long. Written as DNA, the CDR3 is TGTGCCAGCAGCCCACGACAGGGGTCCTGCGAGCAGTACTTC. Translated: CASSPRQGSCEQYF.

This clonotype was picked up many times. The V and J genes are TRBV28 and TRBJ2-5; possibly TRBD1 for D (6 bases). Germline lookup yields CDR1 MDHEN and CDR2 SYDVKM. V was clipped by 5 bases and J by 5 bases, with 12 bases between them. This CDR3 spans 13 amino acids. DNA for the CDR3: TGTGCCAGCAGTCCCACAGGGTGGGAGACCCAGTACTTC. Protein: CASSPTGWETQYF.

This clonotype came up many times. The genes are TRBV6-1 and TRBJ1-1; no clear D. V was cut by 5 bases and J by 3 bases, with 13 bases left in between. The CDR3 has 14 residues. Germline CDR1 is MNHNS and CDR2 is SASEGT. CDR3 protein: CASSFPRADTEAFF. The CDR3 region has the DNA TGTGCCAGCAGTTTCCCGAGGGCGGACACTGAAGCTTTCTTT.

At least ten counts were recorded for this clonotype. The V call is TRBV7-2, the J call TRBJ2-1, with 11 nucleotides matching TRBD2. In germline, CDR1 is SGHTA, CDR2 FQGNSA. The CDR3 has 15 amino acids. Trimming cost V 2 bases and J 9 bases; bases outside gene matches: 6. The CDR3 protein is CASSLISTSGSEQFF. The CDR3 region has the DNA TGTGCCAGCAGCTTAATTTCTACTAGCGGGAGTGAGCAGTTCTTC. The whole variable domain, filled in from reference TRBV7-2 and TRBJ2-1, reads GAGVSQSPSNKVTEKGKDVELRCDPISGHTALYWYRQSLGQGLEFLIYFQGNSAPDKSGLPSDRFSAERTGGSVSTLTIQRTQQEDSAVYLCASSLISTSGSEQFFGPGTRLTVL.

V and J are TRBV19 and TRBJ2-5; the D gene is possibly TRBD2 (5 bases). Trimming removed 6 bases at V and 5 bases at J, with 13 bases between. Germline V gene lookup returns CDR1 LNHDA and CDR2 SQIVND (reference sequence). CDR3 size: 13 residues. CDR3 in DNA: TGTGCCAGTAGCGGGGTGTCGGAGGAGACCCAGTACTTC. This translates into CASSGVSEETQYF.

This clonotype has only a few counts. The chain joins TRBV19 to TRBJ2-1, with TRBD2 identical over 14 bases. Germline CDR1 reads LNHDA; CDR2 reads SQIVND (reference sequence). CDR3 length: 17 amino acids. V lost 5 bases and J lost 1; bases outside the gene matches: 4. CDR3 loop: CASSGTSGRESYNEQFF. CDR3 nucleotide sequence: TGTGCCAGTAGTGGGACTAGCGGGAGAGAGTCCTACAATGAGCAGTTCTTC.

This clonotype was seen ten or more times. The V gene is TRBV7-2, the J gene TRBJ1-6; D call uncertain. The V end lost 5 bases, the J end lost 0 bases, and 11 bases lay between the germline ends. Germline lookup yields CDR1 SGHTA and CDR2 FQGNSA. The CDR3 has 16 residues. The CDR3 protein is CASSPTASSYNSPLHF. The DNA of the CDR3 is TGTGCCAGCAGCCCGACTGCTAGCTCCTATAATTCACCCCTCCACTTT.

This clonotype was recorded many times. CDR3 sequence reads: CASSLGGTGGVIYGYTF. CDR3 nucleotide sequence: TGTGCCAGCAGCTTAGGCGGGACAGGGGGCGTAATCTATGGCTACACCTTC. The rearrangement links TRBV7-2 to TRBJ1-2; 12 bases line up with TRBD1. The germline gives CDR1 SGHTA, CDR2 FQGNSA. Germline trimming cut 1 base from V and 4 bases from J; bases unmatched to any gene: 7. The CDR3 has 17 residues.

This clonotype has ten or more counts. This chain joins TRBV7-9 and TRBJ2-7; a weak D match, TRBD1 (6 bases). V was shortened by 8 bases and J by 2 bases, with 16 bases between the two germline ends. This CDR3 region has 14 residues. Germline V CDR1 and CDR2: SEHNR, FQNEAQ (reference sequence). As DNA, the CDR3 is TGTGCCAGCGCAACCGGGACAACACCCTACGAGCAGTACTTC. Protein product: CASATGTTPYEQYF. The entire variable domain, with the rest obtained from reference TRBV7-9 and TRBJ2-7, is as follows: DTGVSQNPRHKITKRGQNVTFRCDPISEHNRLYWYRQTLGQGPEFLTYFQNEAQLEKSRLLSDRFSAERPKGSFSTLEIQRTEQGDSAMYLCASATGTTPYEQYFGPGTRLTVT.